The 2 T cell receptor beta chains presented below share a single source sample, sequenced in a study of T cell responses to AZD1222 COVID-19 vaccine. Libraries were prepared by immunoSEQ multiplex PCR; TCRdb keeps only in-frame clonotypes and omits some of them. The profile shows 200,000 or so clones, about 86% of them singletons. The source material was peripheral blood, sampled on day 0 of AZD1222 vaccination. The receptors shown here come from an adult in good health.

This chain connects TRBV28 to TRBJ1-5, with 7 bases matching TRBD1. The V gene end was trimmed by 3 bases and the J gene end by 4 bases; junction bases not matched to a gene: 9. Per germline, CDR1 MDHEN and CDR2 SYDVKM. The CDR3 contains 16 residues. The CDR3: CASSLSGTAPNQPQHF. The DNA for the CDR3 is TGTGCCAGCAGTTTGAGCGGGACAGCTCCTAATCAGCCCCAGCATTTT.

This chain links TRBV4-1 with TRBJ2-1, with a weak D call TRBD2 (5 bases). Germline V gene lookup returns CDR1 MGHRA and CDR2 YSYEKL. CDR3 length equals 13 residues. V lost 1 base and J 8 bases, leaving 9 bases between the germline ends. This CDR3 reads CASSQAGFDEQFF. The CDR3 DNA reads as TGCGCCAGCAGCCAAGCGGGGTTCGATGAGCAGTTCTTC.